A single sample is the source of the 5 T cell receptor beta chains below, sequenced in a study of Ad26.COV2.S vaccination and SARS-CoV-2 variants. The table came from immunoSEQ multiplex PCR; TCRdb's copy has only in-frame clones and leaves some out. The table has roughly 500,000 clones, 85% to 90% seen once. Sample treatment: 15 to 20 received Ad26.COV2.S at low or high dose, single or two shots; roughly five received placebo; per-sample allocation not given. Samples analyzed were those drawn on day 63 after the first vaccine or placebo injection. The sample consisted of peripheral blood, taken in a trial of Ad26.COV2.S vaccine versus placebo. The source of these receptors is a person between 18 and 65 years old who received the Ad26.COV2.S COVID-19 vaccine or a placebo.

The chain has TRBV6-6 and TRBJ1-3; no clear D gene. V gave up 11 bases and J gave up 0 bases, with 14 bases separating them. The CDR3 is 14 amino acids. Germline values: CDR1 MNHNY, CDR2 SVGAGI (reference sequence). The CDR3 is CAAGGGSSGNTIYF. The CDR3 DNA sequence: TGTGCCGCCGGCGGTGGGAGCTCTGGAAACACCATATATTTT.

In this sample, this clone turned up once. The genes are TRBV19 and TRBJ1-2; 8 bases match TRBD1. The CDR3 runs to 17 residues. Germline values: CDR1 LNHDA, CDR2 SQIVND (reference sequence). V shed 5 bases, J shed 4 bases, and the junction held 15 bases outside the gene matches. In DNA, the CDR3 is TGTGCCAGTAGTGAAGGCCGACAGGGGCTAATCCCCTATGGCTACACCTTC. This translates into CASSEGRQGLIPYGYTF.

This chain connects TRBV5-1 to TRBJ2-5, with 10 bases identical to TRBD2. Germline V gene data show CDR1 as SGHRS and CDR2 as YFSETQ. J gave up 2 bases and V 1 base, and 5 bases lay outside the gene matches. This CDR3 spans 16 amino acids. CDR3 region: CASSLMLAGAQETQYF. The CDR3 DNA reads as TGCGCCAGCAGCTTGATGCTAGCGGGAGCGCAAGAGACCCAGTACTTC.

Written as DNA, the CDR3 is TGTGCCAGCAGTTCCAACGAAGGGACTGAAGCTTTCTTT. It translates to CASSSNEGTEAFF. This chain uses TRBV6-5 with TRBJ1-1; D unresolved. CDR1 and CDR2 (germline): MNHEY, SVGAGI. The CDR3 sequence is 13 residues long. Deletions cut 4 bases from V and 5 bases from J, with 11 bases between.

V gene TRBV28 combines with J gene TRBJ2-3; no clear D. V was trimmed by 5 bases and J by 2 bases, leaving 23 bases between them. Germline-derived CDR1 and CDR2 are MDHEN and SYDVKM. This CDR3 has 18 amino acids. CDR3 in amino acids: CASSPQYGGWKDTDTQYF. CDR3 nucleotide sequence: TGTGCCAGCAGTCCCCAATACGGCGGTTGGAAGGACACAGATACGCAGTATTTT.